Below are 32 T cell receptor beta chains sequenced from a single sample in a study of T cell repertoires in cytomegalovirus infection. For these receptors, no antigen is known. TCRdb re-derived calls from the reads in MiXCR, one entry per CDR3 protein. The sample includes 300,000 to 400,000 distinct CDR3 sequences, 25% to 30% of them seen just once. Sequences were derived from cultured PBMCs, sampled from culture after CMV antigen stimulation. The receptors come from a human donor in good health (CMV status not recorded). Some clones in this sample may be carry-over from other donors' samples.

This clonotype was seen only a few times. The CDR3 loop is CASSQSTGFEYVTQYF. The CDR3 DNA is TGCGCCAGCAGCCAATCGACAGGATTCGAGTACGTGACCCAGTACTTC. The gene calls are TRBV4-1 and TRBJ2-5; TRBD1 might be the D (6 bases). V lost 2 bases and J lost 7, with 20 bases in between. The germline V gene has CDR1 MGHRA and CDR2 YSYEKL. CDR3 length: 16 amino acids.

The sample holds a few counts of this clonotype. The rearrangement uses TRBV4-1 and TRBJ1-2; the D gene is possibly TRBD1 (5 bases). The CDR3 has 12 residues. V lost 5 bases, J lost 5 bases, and 9 bases lay in between. Per germline, CDR1 MGHRA and CDR2 YSYEKL. CDR3 in amino acids: CASSEGAYGYTF. The CDR3 coding sequence is TGCGCCAGCAGCGAAGGGGCTTATGGCTACACCTTC.

This clonotype was detected a few times. V and J are TRBV20-1 and TRBJ2-1; D could derive from TRBD1 or TRBD2 (6 bases each). Trimming shortened V by 2 bases and J by 3 bases, and 14 bases separated the two germline ends. Per germline, CDR1 DFQATT and CDR2 SNEGSKA (reference sequence). This CDR3 has 15 amino acids. Written as DNA, the CDR3 is TGCAGTGCTAGACCTCAGGGGAGGTTCTACAATGAGCAGTTCTTC. This translates into CSARPQGRFYNEQFF.

This clonotype has only one observation. The rearrangement joins TRBV24-1 to TRBJ1-5; D unresolved. Germline V gives CDR1 KGHDR, CDR2 SFDVKD. The germline V and J ends were trimmed by 3 bases and 1 base, with 15 bases remaining between them. The CDR3 is made up of 17 amino acids. This chain's CDR3 is CATSDNRGQRSNQPQHF. In DNA, the CDR3 is TGTGCCACCAGTGATAACCGCGGGCAGAGGAGCAATCAGCCCCAGCATTTT.

V usage is TRBV2 and J usage is TRBJ1-1, with D hard to call. Deletions cut 4 bases from V and 3 bases from J, with 3 bases between. In germline, CDR1 is SNHLY, CDR2 FYNNEI. This CDR3 has 11 amino acids. CDR3 protein: CASSVDTEAFF. The DNA of the CDR3 is TGTGCCAGCAGTGTTGACACTGAAGCTTTCTTT. Full variable domain (missing parts from reference TRBV2 and TRBJ1-1): EPEVTQTPSHQVTQMGQEVILRCVPISNHLYFYWYRQILGQKVEFLVSFYNNEISEKSEIFDDQFSVERPDGSNFTLKIRSTKLEDSAMYFCASSVDTEAFFGQGTRLTVV.

This clonotype is a singleton in its sample. The V and J genes are TRBV27 and TRBJ1-5; D remains ambiguous. With 3 bases removed from V and 7 bases from J, the gap between germline ends came to 13 bases. CDR3 length: 14 residues. CDR1 and CDR2 (germline): MNHEY, SMNVEV (reference sequence). The CDR3, as DNA: TGTGCCAGCAGTTTCGAGGCTCGAGGGCAGCCCCAGCATTTT. This encodes CASSFEARGQPQHF.

This clonotype has more than one count but fewer than ten. The chain couples TRBV20-1 to TRBJ2-1; D is possibly TRBD1 (5 bases). The germline CDR1 and CDR2 sequences are DFQATT and SNEGSKA (reference sequence). Between the trimmed V and J ends, which lost 6 bases and 4 bases, there was a span of 16 bases. This CDR3 spans 14 amino acids. The CDR3: CSASPPGMYNEQFF. DNA for the CDR3: TGCAGTGCCTCCCCCCCAGGGATGTACAATGAGCAGTTCTTC.

This clonotype was detected a few times. This rearrangement joins TRBV27 to TRBJ1-1, with D uncertain. The germline V and J ends were trimmed by 5 bases and 3 bases, with 16 bases remaining between them. Germline lookup yields CDR1 MNHEY and CDR2 SMNVEV (reference sequence). The CDR3 is 15 residues long. Here the CDR3 DNA reads TGTGCCAGCAGTCGGTCTTTCGGCGGCGACACTGAAGCTTTCTTT. As protein: CASSRSFGGDTEAFF.

The DNA of the CDR3 is TGTGCCAGCAGCTTAGTGTCCCCAGTTAATGACTATGGCTACACCTTC. Translated: CASSLVSPVNDYGYTF. V gene TRBV7-8 combines with J gene TRBJ1-2; D gene unclear. There are 16 residues in the CDR3. Per the germline V gene, CDR1 is SGHVS and CDR2 is FQNEAQ. Trimming took off 1 base at V and 3 bases at J, with 15 bases between the two ends.

V gene TRBV6-6 combines with J gene TRBJ1-2; 9 positions agree with TRBD1. CDR3 size: 15 residues. Germline V gene data show CDR1 as MNHNY and CDR2 as SVGAGI (reference sequence). V dropped 2 bases and J dropped 8; count of bases not matched to a gene: 9. In DNA, the CDR3 is TGTGCCAGCAGTTACCCTCCGGGACAGGGAAGGGGCTACACCTTC. Protein sequence: CASSYPPGQGRGYTF.

The CDR3 DNA reads as TGTGCCACCAGTGATTACAGAGACACTGAAGCTTTCTTT. Protein: CATSDYRDTEAFF. This chain links TRBV24-1 with TRBJ1-1, with D uncertain. There are 13 residues in the CDR3. Per the germline V gene, CDR1 is KGHDR and CDR2 is SFDVKD. V dropped 2 bases and J dropped 3 bases, with 6 bases sitting between them.

This chain joins TRBV7-3 and TRBJ2-2; possibly TRBD1 or TRBD2 for D (5 bases each). The germline CDR1 and CDR2 sequences are SGHTA and FQGTGA. There are 15 residues in the CDR3. Trimming left V 6 bases short and J 5 bases short, with 16 bases between. The CDR3 sequence: CASSLPGRLTGELFF. The CDR3 DNA sequence: TGTGCCAGCAGTCTACCGGGACGACTGACCGGGGAGCTGTTTTTT.

Only a few counts were recorded for this clonotype. J is TRBJ2-5 and V is TRBV12-3 or TRBV12-4; 9 nucleotides align to TRBD1. With V trimmed by 4 bases and J by 5 bases, 11 bases remained unmatched. The CDR3 sequence is 16 residues long. The CDR3 spells CASSSLPDRGRETQYF. In nucleotides, the CDR3 is TGTGCCAGCAGTTCACTTCCCGACAGGGGGAGGGAGACCCAGTACTTC.

The chain is built from TRBV29-1 and TRBJ1-4; no firm D call. The CDR3 covers 12 residues. CDR1 and CDR2 from the germline V gene are SQVTM and ANQGSEA. V was trimmed by 5 bases and J by 6 bases, leaving 10 bases between them. The CDR3 DNA reads as TGCAGCGTTTCAAGTGAGGATGAAAAACTGTTTTTT. This sequence encodes CSVSSEDEKLFF.

The chain is built from TRBV7-8 and TRBJ1-5; no definite D call. There are 14 residues in the CDR3. Germline assignment: CDR1 SGHVS and CDR2 FQNEAQ. V was trimmed by 5 bases and J by 3 bases, leaving 11 bases between them. The CDR3 protein is CASSPSRANQPQHF. The CDR3 DNA sequence: TGTGCCAGCAGCCCCTCCCGGGCCAATCAGCCCCAGCATTTT. Full variable domain (outside the CDR3, taken from reference TRBV7-8 and TRBJ1-5): GAGVSQSPRYKVAKRGQDVALRCDPISGHVSLFWYQQALGQGPEFLTYFQNEAQLDKSGLPSDRFFAERPEGSVSTLKIQRTQQEDSAVYLCASSPSRANQPQHFGDGTRLSIL.

Points on this clonotype: An end of the junction differs from the germline gene, which may be a read error. The CDR3 nucleotides read TGTCCCAGCAGGTTGGACAGGGGGGCAAATCAGCCCCAGCATTTT. Its translation is CPSRLDRGANQPQHF. V usage is TRBV7-8 and J usage is TRBJ1-5; 10 bases align to TRBD1. The CDR3 is 15 amino acids. CDR1 SGHVS and CDR2 FQNEAQ come from the germline V gene.

The chain couples TRBV7-8 to TRBJ2-5; 12 bases are a match to TRBD2. The CDR3 has 16 amino acids. The germline V gene has CDR1 SGHVS and CDR2 FQNEAQ. The ends lost 6 bases at V and 4 bases at J; junction bases unmatched: 9. The CDR3 bases are TGTGCCAGCAGGGAGTCTAGCGGGAGGGCAGCAGAGACCCAGTACTTC. Protein sequence: CASRESSGRAAETQYF.

This clonotype was seen ten or more times. This chain joins TRBV9 and TRBJ1-1; 7 positions match TRBD1. There are 13 residues in the CDR3. CDR1 is SGDLS, CDR2 YYNGEE, per germline. With V trimmed by 3 bases and J by 4 bases, 3 bases remained unmatched. The CDR3 sequence: CASSAYRGTEAFF. In DNA, the CDR3 is TGTGCCAGCAGCGCGTACAGGGGCACTGAAGCTTTCTTT.

This clonotype was recorded a few times. This rearrangement joins TRBV7-2 to TRBJ1-2, with D perhaps TRBD1 (5 bases). The CDR3 has 13 residues. Trimming pared 5 bases from V and 8 bases from J, leaving 15 bases between. Germline V gives CDR1 SGHTA, CDR2 FQGNSA. The CDR3 region is CASSPEGYQGYTF. The CDR3, as DNA: TGTGCCAGCAGCCCAGAGGGGTACCAAGGCTACACCTTC.

The chain uses TRBV7-2 and TRBJ1-4; D is undetermined. The CDR3 runs 13 residues. V lost 5 bases to trimming and J lost 7 bases, with 11 bases between them. Germline V CDR1 and CDR2: SGHTA, FQGNSA. CDR3 bases: TGTGCCAGCAGCCCTCAAGCGGGTGAAAAACTGTTTTTT. This gives the protein CASSPQAGEKLFF.

CDR3 bases: TGTGCCAGCAGCTTCCAAGGACTAGCGGGCGGGGAGACCCAGTACTTC. Protein product: CASSFQGLAGGETQYF. The chain combines TRBV9 with TRBJ2-5; 11 nucleotides align to TRBD2. V was pared by 4 bases and J by 5 bases, with 10 bases of the junction left unmatched. Germline V gene sequence: CDR1 SGDLS, CDR2 YYNGEE. This CDR3 has 16 residues.

This clonotype showed up just a few times. This rearrangement joins TRBV7-2 to TRBJ2-2; a weak D match, TRBD2 (6 bases). Germline CDR1 SGHTA, CDR2 FQGNSA. The CDR3 has 17 residues. Trimming removed 4 bases at V and 5 bases at J, with 20 bases between. In nucleotides, the CDR3 is TGTGCCAGCAGCTCCCCCACGGGGGAATGGAATACCGGGGAGCTGTTTTTT. Translating gives CASSSPTGEWNTGELFF.

The rearrangement links TRBV11-2 to TRBJ2-5; D might be TRBD1 (5 bases). Deletions cut 5 bases from V and 2 bases from J, with 12 bases between. The CDR3 length is 14 residues. CDR1 is SGHAT and CDR2 is FQNNGV in the germline V gene. CDR3 loop: CASSASDSQETQYF. The CDR3 bases are TGTGCCAGCAGCGCCTCCGACAGTCAAGAGACCCAGTACTTC.

The chain links TRBV30 to TRBJ1-2, with TRBD1 matching 7 bases. The CDR3 sequence is 12 residues long. Losses at the gene ends were 3 bases for V and 13 bases for J; bases not matched to a gene: 11. Germline V gene lookup returns CDR1 GTSNPN and CDR2 SVGIG (reference sequence). The CDR3 nucleotides are TGTGCCTGGAGCTATCGGGACAGTCTCTGCACCTTC. This gives the protein CAWSYRDSLCTF. The variable domain in full, completed from reference TRBV30 and TRBJ1-2, reads SQTIHQWPATLVQPVGSPLSLECTVEGTSNPNLYWYRQAAGRGLQLLFYSVGIGQISSEVPQNLSASRPQDRQFILSSKKLLLSDSGFYLCAWSYRDSLCTFGSGTRLTVV.

This rearrangement joins TRBV6-2 or TRBV6-3 to TRBJ2-7; D possibly uses TRBD1 or TRBD2 (5 bases each). Trimming pared 6 bases from V and 0 bases from J, leaving 18 bases between. The CDR3 contains 16 residues. Germline V CDR1 and CDR2: MNHEY, SVGEGT. The CDR3 bases are TGTGCCAGCAGGGCGACGGGACGAGCTACCTCCTACGAGCAGTACTTC. The encoded protein is CASRATGRATSYEQYF.

The rearrangement links TRBV24-1 to TRBJ2-1; 10 bases are a match to TRBD2. Germline V lookup: CDR1 KGHDR, CDR2 SFDVKD. The CDR3 totals 16 residues. Germline trimming cut 5 bases from V and 3 bases from J; bases unmatched to any gene: 6. The CDR3 sequence is CATSAGLARGYNEQFF. The CDR3 nucleotides read TGTGCCACCAGTGCGGGACTAGCGAGGGGCTACAATGAGCAGTTCTTC.

This clonotype came up a few times. The V gene is TRBV3-1, the J gene TRBJ2-4; D unclear. The length of the CDR3 is 15 residues. Trimming stripped 4 bases from V and 1 base from J, with 11 bases between. Looked up from germline, CDR1 is LGHDT and CDR2 is YNNKEL (reference sequence). CDR3 nucleotide sequence: TGTGCCAGCAGCCCAAGATCCGGGGCCAAAAACATTCAGTACTTC. Residues: CASSPRSGAKNIQYF.

CDR3 sequence (DNA): TGTGCCAGCAGCTTCGAGGGTTCCAATCAGCCCCAGCATTTT. This codes for CASSFEGSNQPQHF. The chain couples TRBV7-9 to TRBJ1-5, with D hard to call. CDR1 SEHNR and CDR2 FQNEAQ come from the germline V gene (reference sequence). V was trimmed by 3 bases and J by 3 bases, leaving 9 bases between them. The CDR3 loop spans 14 amino acids.

Here the CDR3 reads CASSLQKDRPSYEQYF. As DNA, the CDR3 is TGTGCCAGCAGCCTCCAGAAGGACAGGCCTTCCTACGAGCAGTACTTC. This chain links TRBV7-2 with TRBJ2-7, with TRBD1 identical over 7 bases. With 5 bases clipped from V and 1 base from J, the junction kept 11 bases outside the gene matches. This CDR3 has 16 residues. Germline V gene sequence: CDR1 SGHTA, CDR2 FQGNSA. Full variable domain (remainder filled in from reference TRBV7-2 and TRBJ2-7): GAGVSQSPSNKVTEKGKDVELRCDPISGHTALYWYRQSLGQGLEFLIYFQGNSAPDKSGLPSDRFSAERTGGSVSTLTIQRTQQEDSAVYLCASSLQKDRPSYEQYFGPGTRLTVT.

The chain uses TRBV7-2 and TRBJ1-1; D is uncertain. Germline assignment: CDR1 SGHTA and CDR2 FQGNSA. V was cut by 0 bases and J by 0 bases, with 8 bases left in between. The CDR3 length is 15 residues. DNA for the CDR3: TGTGCCAGCAGCTTAGCTGCCAGAGTGAACACTGAAGCTTTCTTT. This gives the protein CASSLAARVNTEAFF.

This clonotype appeared many times. The chain joins TRBV7-9 to TRBJ1-2; a weak D match, TRBD1 (6 bases). Trimming cost V 5 bases and J 2 bases, with 15 bases left between them. This CDR3 has 15 amino acids. Per germline, CDR1 SEHNR and CDR2 FQNEAQ (reference sequence). The CDR3 here is CASSPPGQRNYGYTF. In DNA, the CDR3 is TGTGCCAGCAGCCCACCGGGACAAAGAAACTATGGCTACACCTTC.

This clonotype showed up just once. Here the CDR3 DNA reads TGTGCCAGCAGCCCCCTTTATGGTGGGGCCAACGTCCTGACTTTC. Translating it yields CASSPLYGGANVLTF. The genes are TRBV27 and TRBJ2-6; D is uncertain. Trimming pared 6 bases from V and 3 bases from J, leaving 12 bases between. Germline CDR1 and CDR2: MNHEY and SMNVEV (reference sequence). This CDR3 is built from 15 residues. The variable domain in full, completed from reference TRBV27 and TRBJ2-6, reads EAQVTQNPRYLITVTGKKLTVTCSQNMNHEYMSWYRQDPGLGLRQIYYSMNVEVTDKGDVPEGYKVSRKEKRNFPLILESPSPNQTSLYFCASSPLYGGANVLTFGAGSRLTVL.